This TCR beta chain appears in the sequencing data of a study of T-cell memory formation after mild COVID-19. This CDR3 spans 16 amino acids. CDR1 and CDR2 (germline): SGHDN, FVKESK. V was cut by 0 bases and J by 7 bases, with 19 bases left in between. One entry per CDR3 protein, called by TCRdb with MiXCR from the 5' RACE reads. The sample holds about 210,000 distinct CDR3 sequences, around 27% seen once. A single count supports this clonotype. Sequenced sample: PBMCs or a T cell subset sorted from them (not recorded which). The gene calls are TRBV14 and TRBJ2-7; weak D call: TRBD1 (5 bases). This clonotype was sampled from an adult woman who had mild COVID-19 (a few samples of this study predate the infection). Cell type and time point are not known. DNA for the CDR3: TGTGCCAGCAGCCAAGACCCTCGACAGTCTCTAGGAGAGCAGTACTTC. Encoded protein: CASSQDPRQSLGEQYF.